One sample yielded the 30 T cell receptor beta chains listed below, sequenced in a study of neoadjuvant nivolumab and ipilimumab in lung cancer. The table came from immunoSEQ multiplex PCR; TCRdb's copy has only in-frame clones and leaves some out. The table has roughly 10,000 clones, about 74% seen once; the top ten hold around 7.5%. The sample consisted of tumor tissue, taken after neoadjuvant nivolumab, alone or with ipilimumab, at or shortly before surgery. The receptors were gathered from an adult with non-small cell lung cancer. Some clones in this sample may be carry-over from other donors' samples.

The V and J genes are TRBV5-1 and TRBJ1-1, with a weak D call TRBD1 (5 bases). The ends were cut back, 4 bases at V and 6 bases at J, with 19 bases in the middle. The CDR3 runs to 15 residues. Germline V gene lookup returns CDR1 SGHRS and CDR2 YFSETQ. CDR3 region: CASSPETAGMAEAFF. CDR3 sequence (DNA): TGCGCCAGCAGCCCGGAGACAGCCGGGATGGCTGAAGCTTTCTTT.

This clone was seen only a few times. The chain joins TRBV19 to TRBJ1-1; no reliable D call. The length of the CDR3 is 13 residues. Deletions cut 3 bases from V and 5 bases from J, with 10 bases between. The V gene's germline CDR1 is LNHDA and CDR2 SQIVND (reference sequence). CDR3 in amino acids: CASSMGGWTEAFF. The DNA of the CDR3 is TGTGCCAGTAGTATGGGTGGCTGGACTGAAGCTTTCTTT.

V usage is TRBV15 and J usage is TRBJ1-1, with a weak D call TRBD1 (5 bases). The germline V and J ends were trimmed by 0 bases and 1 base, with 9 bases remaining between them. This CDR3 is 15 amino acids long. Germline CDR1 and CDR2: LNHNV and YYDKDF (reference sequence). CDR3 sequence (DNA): TGTGCCACCAGCAGAGATCTCAGGGAGAACACTGAAGCTTTCTTT. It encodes CATSRDLRENTEAFF.

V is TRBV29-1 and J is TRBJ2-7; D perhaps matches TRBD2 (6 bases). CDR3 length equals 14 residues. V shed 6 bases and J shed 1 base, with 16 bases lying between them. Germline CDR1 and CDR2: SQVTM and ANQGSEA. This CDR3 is CSVARDLESYEQYF. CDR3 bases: TGCAGCGTGGCCCGGGACTTGGAATCCTACGAGCAGTACTTC.

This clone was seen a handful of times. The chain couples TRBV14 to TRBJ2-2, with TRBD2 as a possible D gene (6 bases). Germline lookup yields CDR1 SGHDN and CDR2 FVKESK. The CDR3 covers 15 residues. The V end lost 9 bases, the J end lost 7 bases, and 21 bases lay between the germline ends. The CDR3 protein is CASHVAGRFYGELFF. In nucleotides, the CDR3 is TGTGCCAGTCACGTCGCAGGGAGGTTTTACGGGGAGCTGTTTTTT. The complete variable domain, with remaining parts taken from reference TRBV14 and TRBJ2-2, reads EAGVTQFPSHSVIEKGQTVTLRCDPISGHDNLYWYRRVMGKEIKFLLHFVKESKQDESGMPNNRFLAERTGGTYSTLKVQPAELEDSGVYFCASHVAGRFYGELFFGEGSRLTVL.

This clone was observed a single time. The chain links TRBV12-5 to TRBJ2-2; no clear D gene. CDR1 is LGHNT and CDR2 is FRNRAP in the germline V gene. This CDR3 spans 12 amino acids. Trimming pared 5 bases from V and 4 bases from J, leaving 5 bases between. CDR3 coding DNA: TGTGCTAGTGGTCTGGGCACCGGGGAGCTGTTTTTT. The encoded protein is CASGLGTGELFF.

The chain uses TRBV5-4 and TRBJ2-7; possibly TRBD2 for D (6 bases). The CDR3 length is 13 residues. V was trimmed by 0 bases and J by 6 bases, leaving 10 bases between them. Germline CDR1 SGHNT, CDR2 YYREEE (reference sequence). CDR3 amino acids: CASSLVRDSEQYF. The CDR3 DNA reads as TGTGCCAGCAGCTTGGTGCGGGACTCCGAGCAGTACTTC. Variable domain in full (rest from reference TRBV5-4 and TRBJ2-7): ETGVTQSPTHLIKTRGQQVTLRCSSQSGHNTVSWYQQALGQGPQFIFQYYREEENGRGNFPPRFSGLQFPNYSSELNVNALELDDSALYLCASSLVRDSEQYFGPGTRLTVT.

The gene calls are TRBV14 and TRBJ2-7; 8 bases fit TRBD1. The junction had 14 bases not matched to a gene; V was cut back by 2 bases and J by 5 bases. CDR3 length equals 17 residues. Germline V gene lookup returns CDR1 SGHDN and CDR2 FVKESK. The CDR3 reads CASSQKRAGQGAHEQYF. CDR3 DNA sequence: TGTGCCAGCAGCCAAAAGAGGGCGGGTCAGGGGGCCCACGAGCAGTACTTC.

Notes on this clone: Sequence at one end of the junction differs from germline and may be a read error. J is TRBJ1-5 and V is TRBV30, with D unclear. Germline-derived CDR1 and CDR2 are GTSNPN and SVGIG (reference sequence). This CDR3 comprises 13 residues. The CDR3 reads CARSCYFHQPQHF. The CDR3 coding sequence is TGTGCCCGGAGTTGCTACTTCCATCAGCCCCAGCATTTT.

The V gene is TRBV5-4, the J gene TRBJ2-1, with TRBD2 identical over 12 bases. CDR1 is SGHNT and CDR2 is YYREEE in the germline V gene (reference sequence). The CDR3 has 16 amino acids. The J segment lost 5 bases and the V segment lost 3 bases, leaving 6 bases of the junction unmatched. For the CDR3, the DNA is TGTGCCAGCAGCTCCCCAGGACTAGCGGGGAACAATGAGCAGTTCTTC. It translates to CASSSPGLAGNNEQFF.

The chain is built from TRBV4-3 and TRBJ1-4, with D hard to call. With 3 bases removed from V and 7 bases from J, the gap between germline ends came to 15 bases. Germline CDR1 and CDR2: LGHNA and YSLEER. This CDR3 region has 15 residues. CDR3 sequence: CASSHERRAGEKLFF. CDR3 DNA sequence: TGCGCCAGCAGCCACGAAAGGAGGGCAGGTGAAAAACTGTTTTTT.

CDR3 DNA: TGTGCCAGCCAGCTAGGACACCTAGGGTTAGAGACCCAGTACTTC. Its protein is CASQLGHLGLETQYF. The rearrangement links TRBV11-3 to TRBJ2-5; D is possibly TRBD1 (5 bases). The V end was cut by 8 bases, the J end by 4 bases, with 20 bases between. CDR3 length equals 15 residues. Per the germline V gene, CDR1 is SGHNT and CDR2 is YENEEA.

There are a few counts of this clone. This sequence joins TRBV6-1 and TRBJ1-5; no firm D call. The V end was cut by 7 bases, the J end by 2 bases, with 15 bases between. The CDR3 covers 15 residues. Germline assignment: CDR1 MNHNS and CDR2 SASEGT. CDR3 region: CASKWRGEGNQPQHF. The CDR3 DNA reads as TGTGCCAGCAAATGGCGGGGAGAGGGCAATCAGCCCCAGCATTTT.

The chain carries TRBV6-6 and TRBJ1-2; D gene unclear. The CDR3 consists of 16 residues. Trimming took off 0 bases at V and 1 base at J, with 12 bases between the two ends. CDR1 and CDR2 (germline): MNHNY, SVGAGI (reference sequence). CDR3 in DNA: TGTGCCAGCAGTTACTCTGTGCAGGCCCATAACTATGGCTACACCTTC. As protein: CASSYSVQAHNYGYTF.

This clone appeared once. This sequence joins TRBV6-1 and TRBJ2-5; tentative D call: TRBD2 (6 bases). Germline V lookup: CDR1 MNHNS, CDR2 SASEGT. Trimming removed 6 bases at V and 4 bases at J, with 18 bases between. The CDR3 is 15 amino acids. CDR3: CASSASGGNAETQYF. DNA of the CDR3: TGTGCCAGCAGCGCCTCCGGAGGGAACGCAGAGACCCAGTACTTC.

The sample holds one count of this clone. The CDR3 loop is CASSRTSGGYEQYF. As DNA, the CDR3 is TGTGCCAGCAGCCGGACTAGCGGTGGCTACGAGCAGTACTTC. The chain employs TRBV11-2 and TRBJ2-7, with 10 bases matching TRBD2. This CDR3 is built from 14 residues. Germline V gives CDR1 SGHAT, CDR2 FQNNGV. The junction had 4 bases not matched to a gene; V was cut back by 5 bases and J by 3 bases.

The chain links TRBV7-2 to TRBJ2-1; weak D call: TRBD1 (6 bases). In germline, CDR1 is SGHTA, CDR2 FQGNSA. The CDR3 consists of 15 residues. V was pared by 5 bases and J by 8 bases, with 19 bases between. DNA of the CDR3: TGTGCCAGCAGCCTAGGGTCCAGGGGCCTTGATGAGCAGTTCTTC. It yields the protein CASSLGSRGLDEQFF. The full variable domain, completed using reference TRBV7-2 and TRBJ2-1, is GAGVSQSPSNKVTEKGKDVELRCDPISGHTALYWYRQSLGQGLEFLIYFQGNSAPDKSGLPSDRFSAERTGGSVSTLTIQRTQQEDSAVYLCASSLGSRGLDEQFFGPGTRLTVL.

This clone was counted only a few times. For the CDR3, the DNA is TGTGCCAGCAGCTTGGGACAGGGGTCGGGGACAGATACGCAGTATTTT. Amino acids: CASSLGQGSGTDTQYF. The rearrangement joins TRBV5-5 to TRBJ2-3; 8 nucleotides line up with TRBD1. V shed 0 bases, J shed 3 bases, and the junction held 6 bases outside the gene matches. Germline assignment: CDR1 SGHKS and CDR2 YYEKEE (reference sequence). The CDR3 contains 16 residues.

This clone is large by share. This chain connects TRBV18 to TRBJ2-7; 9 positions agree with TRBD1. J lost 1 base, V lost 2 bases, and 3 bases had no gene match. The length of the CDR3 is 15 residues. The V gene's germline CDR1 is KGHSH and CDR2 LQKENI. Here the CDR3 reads CASSPTGTGSYEQYF. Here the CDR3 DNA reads TGTGCCAGCTCACCAACCGGGACAGGGTCCTACGAGCAGTACTTC.

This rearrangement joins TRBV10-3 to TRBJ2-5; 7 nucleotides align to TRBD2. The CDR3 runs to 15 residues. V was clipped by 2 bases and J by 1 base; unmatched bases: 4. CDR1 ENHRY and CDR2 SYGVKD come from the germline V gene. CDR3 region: CAISEPTSSQETQYF. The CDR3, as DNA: TGTGCCATCAGTGAGCCGACTAGCTCCCAAGAGACCCAGTACTTC.

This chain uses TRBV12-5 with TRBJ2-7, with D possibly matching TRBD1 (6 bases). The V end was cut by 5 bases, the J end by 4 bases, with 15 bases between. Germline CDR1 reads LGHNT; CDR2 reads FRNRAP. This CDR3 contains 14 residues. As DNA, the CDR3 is TGTGCTAGTGGTGCCCTAAACAGGGTATACGAGCAGTACTTC. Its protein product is CASGALNRVYEQYF. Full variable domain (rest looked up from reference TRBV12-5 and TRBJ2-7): DARVTQTPRHKVTEMGQEVTMRCQPILGHNTVFWYRQTMMQGLELLAYFRNRAPLDDSGMPKDRFSAEMPDATLATLKIQPSEPRDSAVYFCASGALNRVYEQYFGPGTRLTVT.

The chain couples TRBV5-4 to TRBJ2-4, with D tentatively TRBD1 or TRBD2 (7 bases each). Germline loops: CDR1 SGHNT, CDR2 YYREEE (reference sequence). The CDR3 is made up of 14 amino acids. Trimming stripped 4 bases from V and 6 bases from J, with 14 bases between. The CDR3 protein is CASSQGGSANIQYF. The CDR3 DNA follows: TGTGCCAGCAGCCAGGGGGGGTCAGCAAACATTCAGTACTTC.

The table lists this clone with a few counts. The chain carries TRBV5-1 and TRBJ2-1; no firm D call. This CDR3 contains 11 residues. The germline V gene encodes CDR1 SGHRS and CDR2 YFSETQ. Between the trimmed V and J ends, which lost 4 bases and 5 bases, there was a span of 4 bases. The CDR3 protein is CASSENNEQFF. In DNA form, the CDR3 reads TGCGCCAGCAGCGAAAACAATGAGCAGTTCTTC.

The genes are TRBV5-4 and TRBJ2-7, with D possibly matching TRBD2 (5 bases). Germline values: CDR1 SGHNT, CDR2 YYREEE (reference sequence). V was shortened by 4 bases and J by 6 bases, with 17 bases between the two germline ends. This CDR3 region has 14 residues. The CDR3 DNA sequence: TGTGCCAGCAGCCTCCCCTTCTTAGAGGGCGAGCAGTACTTC. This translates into CASSLPFLEGEQYF.

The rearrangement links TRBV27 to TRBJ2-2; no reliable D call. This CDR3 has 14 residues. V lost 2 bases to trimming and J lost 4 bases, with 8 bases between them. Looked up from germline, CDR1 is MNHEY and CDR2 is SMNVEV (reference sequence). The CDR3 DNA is TGTGCCAGCAGTTTAGCGGAAATCACCGGGGAGCTGTTTTTT. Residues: CASSLAEITGELFF.

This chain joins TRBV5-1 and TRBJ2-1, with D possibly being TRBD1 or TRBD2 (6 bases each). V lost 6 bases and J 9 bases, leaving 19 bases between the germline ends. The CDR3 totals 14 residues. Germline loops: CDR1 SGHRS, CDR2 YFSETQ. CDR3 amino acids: CASTQGTLGAEQFF. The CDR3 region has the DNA TGCGCCAGCACCCAGGGGACTCTTGGGGCTGAGCAGTTCTTC.

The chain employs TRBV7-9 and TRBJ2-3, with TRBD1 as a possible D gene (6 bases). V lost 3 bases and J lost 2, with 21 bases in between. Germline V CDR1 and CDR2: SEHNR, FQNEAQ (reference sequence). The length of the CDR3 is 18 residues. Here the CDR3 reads CASSLMSTGFLLTDTQYF. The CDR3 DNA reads TGTGCCAGCAGCTTGATGTCTACAGGGTTTCTCCTCACAGATACGCAGTATTTT.

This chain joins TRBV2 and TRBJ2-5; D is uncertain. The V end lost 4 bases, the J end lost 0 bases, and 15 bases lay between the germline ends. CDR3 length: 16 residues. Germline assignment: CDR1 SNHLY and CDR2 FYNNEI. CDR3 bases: TGTGCCAGCAGTGGTCCCGACCACCTGTACCAAGAGACCCAGTACTTC. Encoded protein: CASSGPDHLYQETQYF.

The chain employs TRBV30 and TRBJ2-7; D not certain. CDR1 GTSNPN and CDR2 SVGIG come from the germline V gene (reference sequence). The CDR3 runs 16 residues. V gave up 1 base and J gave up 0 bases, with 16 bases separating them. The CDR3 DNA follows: TGTGCCTGGAGTGCGTCGCGGAACCCCAACTCCTACGAGCAGTACTTC. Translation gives CAWSASRNPNSYEQYF. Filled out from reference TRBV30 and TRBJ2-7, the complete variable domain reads SQTIHQWPATLVQPVGSPLSLECTVEGTSNPNLYWYRQAAGRGLQLLFYSVGIGQISSEVPQNLSASRPQDRQFILSSKKLLLSDSGFYLCAWSASRNPNSYEQYFGPGTRLTVT.

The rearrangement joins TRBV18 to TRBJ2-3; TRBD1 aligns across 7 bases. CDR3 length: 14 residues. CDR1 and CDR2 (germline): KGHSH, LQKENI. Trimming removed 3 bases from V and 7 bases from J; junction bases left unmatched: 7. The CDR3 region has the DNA TGTGCCAGCTCACCGGGACAGCCTCCGAATACGCAGTATTTT. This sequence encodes CASSPGQPPNTQYF.